This T cell receptor (beta chain) was observed in a study of blood T cell repertoires in COVID-19. Across the study: Samples of COVID-19 (acute and convalescent) were obtained from the United States, Italy and Spain. In each case, the material was cDNA or gDNA derived from T cells, B-cell-depleted T cells, or PBMCs.

Germline CDR1 is MGHRA and CDR2 is YSYEKL. The CDR3 has 11 residues. V lost 8 bases and J lost 6; bases outside the gene matches: 0. Original processing methods: Reference gene primer amplification gave nucleated cell count estimates. Produced via immunoSEQ multiplex PCR; TCRdb's table is partial and in-frame only. D and trimming were read from the DNA, whereas the V and J calls and clone size are those reported in that table. This sample has about 130,000 clones; around 85% occur once, and the top ten carry about a sixth. The rearrangement links TRBV4-1 to TRBJ2-2, with 7 bases lining up with TRBD2. The specimen was peripheral blood. This TCR was sampled from a woman aged 50 to 60 who had recovered from COVID-19. CDR3 protein: CASGRAGELFF. DNA for the CDR3: TGCGCCAGCGGGAGGGCCGGGGAGCTGTTTTTT.